The source of this T cell receptor beta chain is a study of beta chain features in type 1 diabetes. Study-level points and caveats: TCRB CDR3s were moderately but significantly shorter in Type 1 diabetes patients in all four CD4+ subsets.

Details on this clone: Its specificity is not known.

Sorting that relied on CD45RO/CCR7/CD25/CD127/CD95/CD27 yielded CD4+ naive, central memory, regulatory and stem cell-like memory cells. Every isolated RNA sample was fully reverse transcribed, so sequencing captured expressed TCRB transcripts. Here immunoSEQ multiplex PCR was the method, and the copy in TCRdb shows in-frame clones only, minus some. Of roughly 730,000 clones listed, under 15% are singletons. The V gene's germline CDR1 is MGHDK and CDR2 SYGVNS. The CDR3 sequence is 15 residues long. Between the trimmed V and J ends, which lost 1 base and 6 bases, there was a span of 14 bases. The sequence was collected from a man aged 18 to 30 with type 1 diabetes. The chain carries TRBV25-1 and TRBJ2-3, with D perhaps assigned TRBD1 or TRBD2 (5 bases each). The sample was naive CD4+ T cells from blood. CDR3 region: CASSEFGSWGDTQYF. CDR3 coding DNA: TGTGCCAGCAGTGAATTTGGATCCTGGGGGGATACGCAGTATTTT.